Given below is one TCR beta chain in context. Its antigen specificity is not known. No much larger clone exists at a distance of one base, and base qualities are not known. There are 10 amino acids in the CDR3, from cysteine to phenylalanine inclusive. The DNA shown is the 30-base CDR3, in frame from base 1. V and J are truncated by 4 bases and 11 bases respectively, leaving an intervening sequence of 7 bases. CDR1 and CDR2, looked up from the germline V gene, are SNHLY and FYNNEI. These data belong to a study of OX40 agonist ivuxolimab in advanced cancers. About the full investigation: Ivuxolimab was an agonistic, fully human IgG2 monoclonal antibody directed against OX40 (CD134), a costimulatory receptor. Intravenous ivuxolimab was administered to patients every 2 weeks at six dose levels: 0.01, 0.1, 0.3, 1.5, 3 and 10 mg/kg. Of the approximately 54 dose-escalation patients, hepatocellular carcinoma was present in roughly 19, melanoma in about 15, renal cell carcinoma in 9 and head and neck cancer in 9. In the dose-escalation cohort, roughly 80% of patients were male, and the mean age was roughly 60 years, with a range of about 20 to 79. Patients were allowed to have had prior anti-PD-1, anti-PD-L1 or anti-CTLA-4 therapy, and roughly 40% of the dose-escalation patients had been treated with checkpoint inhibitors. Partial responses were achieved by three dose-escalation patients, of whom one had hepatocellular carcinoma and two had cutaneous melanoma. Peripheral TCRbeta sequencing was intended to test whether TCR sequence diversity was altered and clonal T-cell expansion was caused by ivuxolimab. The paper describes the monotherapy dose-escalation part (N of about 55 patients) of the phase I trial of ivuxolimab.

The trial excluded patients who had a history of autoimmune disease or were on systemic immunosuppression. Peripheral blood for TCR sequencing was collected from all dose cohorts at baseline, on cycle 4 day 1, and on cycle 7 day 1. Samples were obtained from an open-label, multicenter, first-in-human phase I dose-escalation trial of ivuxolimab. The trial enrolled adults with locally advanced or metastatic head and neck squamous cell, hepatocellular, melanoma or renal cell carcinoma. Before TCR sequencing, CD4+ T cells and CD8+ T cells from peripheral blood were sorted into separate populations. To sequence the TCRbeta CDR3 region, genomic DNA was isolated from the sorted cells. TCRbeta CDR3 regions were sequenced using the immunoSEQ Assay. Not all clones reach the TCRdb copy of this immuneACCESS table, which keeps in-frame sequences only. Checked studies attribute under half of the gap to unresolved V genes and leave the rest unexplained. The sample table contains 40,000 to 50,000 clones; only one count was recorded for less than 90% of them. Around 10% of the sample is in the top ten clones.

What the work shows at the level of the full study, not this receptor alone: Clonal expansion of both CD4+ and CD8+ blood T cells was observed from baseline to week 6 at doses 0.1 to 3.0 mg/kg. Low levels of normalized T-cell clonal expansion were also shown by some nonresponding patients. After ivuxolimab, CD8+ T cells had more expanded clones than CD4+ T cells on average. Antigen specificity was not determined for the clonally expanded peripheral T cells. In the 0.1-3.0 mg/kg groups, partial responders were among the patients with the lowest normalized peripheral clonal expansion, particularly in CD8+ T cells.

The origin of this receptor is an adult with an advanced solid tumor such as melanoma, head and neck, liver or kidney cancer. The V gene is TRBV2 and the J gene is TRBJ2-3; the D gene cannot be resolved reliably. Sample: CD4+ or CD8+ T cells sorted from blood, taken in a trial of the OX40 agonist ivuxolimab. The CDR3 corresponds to CASSGVEQYF. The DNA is TGTGCCAGCAGTGGTGTAGAGCAGTATTTT.